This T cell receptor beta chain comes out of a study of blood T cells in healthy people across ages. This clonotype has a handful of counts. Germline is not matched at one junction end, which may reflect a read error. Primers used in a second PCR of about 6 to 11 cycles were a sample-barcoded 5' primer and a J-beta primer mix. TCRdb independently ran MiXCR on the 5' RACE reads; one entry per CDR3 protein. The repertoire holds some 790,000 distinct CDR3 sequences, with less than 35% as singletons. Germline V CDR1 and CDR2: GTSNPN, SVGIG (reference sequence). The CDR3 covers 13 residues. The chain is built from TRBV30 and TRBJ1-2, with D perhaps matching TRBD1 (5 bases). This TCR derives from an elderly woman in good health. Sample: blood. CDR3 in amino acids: CAWSVPGNSGYTF. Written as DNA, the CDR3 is TGTGCCTGGAGTGTGCCAGGGAACTCTGGCTACACCTTC.